One sample yielded the 23 T cell receptor beta chains listed below, sequenced in a study of T cells in Graves' hyperthyroidism and ophthalmopathy. Using RNA transcripts as the source, TCR beta CDR3 regions were amplified. RT-PCR in the first round (using the HTBI primer set) targeted the TCR CDR3. TCRdb processed the multiplex PCR reads anew with MiXCR; each CDR3 protein has one entry. The profile covers approximately 400,000 distinct CDR3 sequences, with around 16% appearing a single time and just under 8% taken by the ten largest. Material for sequencing was blood. These receptors were obtained from a woman aged 18-30 years with Graves' hyperthyroidism.

The rearrangement uses TRBV20-1 and TRBJ2-5; TRBD1 agrees at 8 bases. Germline CDR1 is DFQATT and CDR2 is SNEGSKA (reference sequence). V lost 2 bases, J lost 5 bases, and 4 bases stayed unmatched. This CDR3 is built from 13 residues. CDR3 bases: TGCAGTGCTAGAAGGGACAGGAGCGAGACCCAGTACTTC. Amino acids: CSARRDRSETQYF.

This clonotype was seen ten or more times. The chain employs TRBV12-3 or TRBV12-4 and TRBJ1-1; 9 positions match TRBD1. CDR3 size: 16 residues. The junction had 11 bases not matched to a gene; V was cut back by 5 bases and J by 4 bases. CDR3 nucleotides: TGTGCCAGCAGTACACCGACGACAGGGGGTGGCACTGAAGCTTTCTTT. It translates to CASSTPTTGGGTEAFF.

The genes are TRBV29-1 and TRBJ1-3, with D perhaps TRBD1 (6 bases). CDR1 and CDR2 from the germline V gene are SQVTM and ANQGSEA. The V end was cut by 8 bases, the J end by 0 bases, with 14 bases between. This CDR3 has 14 amino acids. The CDR3 protein is CSSDGGLSGNTIYF. CDR3 sequence (DNA): TGCAGCTCGGATGGGGGCCTCTCTGGAAACACCATATATTTT.

This clonotype has a count of ten or more. This rearrangement joins TRBV7-9 to TRBJ2-2; D might be TRBD2 (5 bases). V lost 5 bases to trimming and J lost 0 bases, with 13 bases between them. CDR1 is SEHNR and CDR2 is FQNEAQ in the germline V gene (reference sequence). The CDR3 extends over 16 amino acids. The CDR3 loop is CASSPERVTNTGELFF. DNA of the CDR3: TGTGCCAGCAGCCCAGAGAGGGTGACGAACACCGGGGAGCTGTTTTTT.

The chain links TRBV4-1 to TRBJ1-1; D is perhaps TRBD1 (5 bases). CDR3 length equals 15 residues. Germline V gene lookup returns CDR1 MGHRA and CDR2 YSYEKL. V was pared by 0 bases and J by 0 bases, with 8 bases between. The CDR3 DNA sequence: TGCGCCAGCAGCCAAGAAGCAGGGATGAACACTGAAGCTTTCTTT. Translating it yields CASSQEAGMNTEAFF.

This clonotype was recorded many times. CDR3 in amino acids: CASSLEGTQYF. The CDR3, as DNA: TGTGCCAGCAGCTTAGAGGGTACGCAGTATTTT. The rearrangement uses TRBV7-9 and TRBJ2-3; unclear D gene. The germline V and J ends were trimmed by 1 base and 8 bases, with 4 bases remaining between them. Germline-derived CDR1 and CDR2 are SEHNR and FQNEAQ (reference sequence). This CDR3 contains 11 residues.

This chain's CDR3 is CASQALDGNTEAFF. CDR3 bases: TGTGCCAGCCAGGCCCTTGACGGGAACACTGAAGCTTTCTTT. V is TRBV18 and J is TRBJ1-1, with D unclear. The V gene lost 8 bases and the J gene lost 1 base, with 14 bases spanning the gap. Germline V gives CDR1 KGHSH, CDR2 LQKENI. The CDR3 loop spans 14 amino acids. The complete variable domain, with remaining parts taken from reference TRBV18 and TRBJ1-1, reads NAGVMQNPRHLVRRRGQEARLRCSPMKGHSHVYWYRQLPEEGLKFMVYLQKENIIDESGMPKERFSAEFPKEGPSILRIQQVVRGDSAAYFCASQALDGNTEAFFGQGTRLTVV.

The table lists this clonotype with a count of one. The chain carries TRBV4-1 and TRBJ2-1; 9 bases fit TRBD2. Unmatched junction bases numbered 7, after V lost 1 base and J lost 9 bases. The CDR3 consists of 15 residues. CDR1 is MGHRA, CDR2 YSYEKL, per germline. The CDR3 sequence is CASSQGAGGLFEQFF. The CDR3, as DNA: TGCGCCAGCAGCCAAGGGGCGGGAGGGTTGTTTGAGCAGTTCTTC.

The V gene is TRBV2, the J gene TRBJ2-2; D may be TRBD1 (5 bases). The germline gives CDR1 SNHLY, CDR2 FYNNEI. V lost 5 bases, J lost 1 base, and 17 bases lay in between. The CDR3 runs to 17 residues. CDR3 DNA: TGTGCCAGCAGTCCAACAGTAGGGGCCTTGAACACCGGGGAGCTGTTTTTT. It yields the protein CASSPTVGALNTGELFF.

The genes are TRBV6-2 or TRBV6-3 and TRBJ2-2; 11 bases match TRBD2. Trimming took 6 bases from V and 4 from J; bases not matched to a gene: 16. The CDR3 contains 19 residues. Germline-derived CDR1 and CDR2 are MNHEY and SVGEGT. CDR3 in DNA: TGTGCCAGCAGACCCGAGGGACTAGCGGTGCCCCCAGGCACCGGGGAGCTGTTTTTT. Protein: CASRPEGLAVPPGTGELFF.

This clonotype has ten or more counts. This chain connects TRBV12-3 or TRBV12-4 to TRBJ2-1; no definite D call. The CDR3 covers 14 residues. Trimming took 3 bases from V and 5 from J, leaving 11 bases between them. In DNA form, the CDR3 reads TGTGCCAGCAGTTTCGAGTCTTACAACAATGAGCAGTTCTTC. It yields the protein CASSFESYNNEQFF.

The rearrangement joins TRBV28 to TRBJ1-2, with D unclear. There are 14 residues in the CDR3. Germline V gene lookup returns CDR1 MDHEN and CDR2 SYDVKM. Trimming stripped 3 bases from V and 1 base from J, with 9 bases between. The CDR3 sequence: CASSFPEYNYGYTF. As DNA, the CDR3 is TGTGCCAGCAGTTTCCCGGAGTATAACTATGGCTACACCTTC.

This clonotype appeared many times. This chain links TRBV6-1 with TRBJ2-5, with unresolved D. V was pared by 6 bases and J by 5 bases, with 10 bases between. Germline-derived CDR1 and CDR2 are MNHNS and SASEGT. This CDR3 has 12 amino acids. The CDR3, as DNA: TGTGCCAGCAGCCCTTTCTCCGAGACCCAGTACTTC. Encoded protein: CASSPFSETQYF.

This clonotype occurred a few times. V is TRBV10-3 and J is TRBJ2-5, with a weak D call TRBD1 (5 bases). Trimming pared 5 bases from V and 5 bases from J, leaving 15 bases between. The germline V gene has CDR1 ENHRY and CDR2 SYGVKD. The CDR3 extends over 14 amino acids. Here the CDR3 DNA reads TGTGCCATCAGTCCGGACACCTCCGGTGAGACCCAGTACTTC. Translated, it gives CAISPDTSGETQYF.

The CDR3: CSARQLAGGGYNEQFF. CDR3 DNA: TGCAGTGCTAGGCAACTAGCGGGAGGAGGATACAATGAGCAGTTCTTC. V gene TRBV20-1 combines with J gene TRBJ2-1, with 12 bases aligning to TRBD2. From germline, CDR1 is DFQATT and CDR2 SNEGSKA (reference sequence). V lost 3 bases, J lost 4 bases, and 7 bases stayed unmatched. The CDR3 contains 16 residues.

This clonotype was picked up many times. The DNA of the CDR3 is TGCAGTGCTATTCCGCAGAATGGCTACACCTTC. Translating gives CSAIPQNGYTF. This chain joins TRBV20-1 and TRBJ1-2; D remains unclear. The ends were cut back, 4 bases at V and 6 bases at J, with 9 bases in the middle. Germline loops: CDR1 DFQATT, CDR2 SNEGSKA (reference sequence). The CDR3 runs to 11 residues.

In its sample, this clonotype was seen many times. The gene calls are TRBV6-5 and TRBJ2-1, with no clear D. There are 15 residues in the CDR3. CDR1 is MNHEY, CDR2 SVGAGI, per germline. V was shortened by 0 bases and J by 4 bases, with 10 bases between the two germline ends. The CDR3 region is CASSYSGRSYNEQFF. The CDR3 nucleotides read TGTGCCAGCAGTTACTCGGGCAGGTCTTACAATGAGCAGTTCTTC.

The chain couples TRBV20-1 to TRBJ1-5, with D maybe TRBD1 (5 bases). Germline V lookup: CDR1 DFQATT, CDR2 SNEGSKA (reference sequence). This CDR3 is built from 17 residues. Trimming cost V 6 bases and J 5 bases, with 26 bases left between them. CDR3 residues: CSATQNQEKGFHQPQHF. The CDR3 DNA follows: TGCAGTGCCACCCAGAACCAGGAGAAGGGGTTTCATCAGCCCCAGCATTTT.

The sample holds many counts of this clonotype. The V call is TRBV7-9, the J call TRBJ2-5, with D perhaps assigned TRBD1 or TRBD2 (6 bases each). CDR1 and CDR2 (germline): SEHNR, FQNEAQ (reference sequence). The CDR3 length is 14 residues. Deletions cut 2 bases from V and 6 bases from J, with 13 bases between. The CDR3 sequence is CASSLTGAGKTQYF. The CDR3 DNA reads as TGTGCCAGCAGCTTAACGGGGGCGGGGAAGACCCAGTACTTC.

This clonotype occurred a few times. The rearrangement joins TRBV10-3 to TRBJ2-3; 7 bases fit TRBD2. Germline V gene lookup returns CDR1 ENHRY and CDR2 SYGVKD. The CDR3 contains 13 residues. The junction had 8 bases not matched to a gene; V was cut back by 11 bases and J by 3 bases. The CDR3 DNA reads TGTGCCGTCGGGGAGGGTCGGACAGATACGCAGTATTTT. This encodes CAVGEGRTDTQYF.

V is TRBV3-1 and J is TRBJ2-5, with TRBD1 identical over 11 bases. Germline CDR1 is LGHDT and CDR2 is YNNKEL (reference sequence). The CDR3 totals 15 residues. V lost 5 bases and J lost 4; bases outside the gene matches: 6. The CDR3 DNA is TGTGCCAGCAGCTCATGGACAGGGGGCGCAGAGACCCAGTACTTC. Translated: CASSSWTGGAETQYF.

This clonotype occurred many times. The chain employs TRBV2 and TRBJ2-5, with D perhaps TRBD1 (6 bases). Trimming took 6 bases from V and 5 from J, leaving 22 bases between them. Germline CDR1 reads SNHLY; CDR2 reads FYNNEI. The CDR3 loop spans 16 amino acids. CDR3 in DNA: TGTGCCAGCAGCGAGCCGACGGGACATCGAGGGGAGACCCAGTACTTC. Translation: CASSEPTGHRGETQYF.

This clonotype showed up many times. The rearrangement uses TRBV11-2 and TRBJ2-1; D is ambiguous. The V end was cut by 5 bases, the J end by 4 bases, with 15 bases between. Germline CDR1 is SGHAT and CDR2 is FQNNGV. The CDR3 runs to 15 residues. Written as DNA, the CDR3 is TGTGCCAGCAGCCCGTTACTGTCGGCGTACAATGAGCAGTTCTTC. This gives the protein CASSPLLSAYNEQFF.